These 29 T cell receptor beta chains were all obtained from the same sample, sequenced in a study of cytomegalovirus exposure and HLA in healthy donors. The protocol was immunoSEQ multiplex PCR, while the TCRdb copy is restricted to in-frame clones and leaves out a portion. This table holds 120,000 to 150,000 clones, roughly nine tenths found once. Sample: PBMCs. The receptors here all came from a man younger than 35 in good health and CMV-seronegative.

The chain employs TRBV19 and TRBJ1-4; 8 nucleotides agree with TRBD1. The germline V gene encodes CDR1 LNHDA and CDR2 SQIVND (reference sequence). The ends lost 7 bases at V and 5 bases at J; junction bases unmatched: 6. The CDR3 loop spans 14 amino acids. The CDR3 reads CASTERQGNEKLFF. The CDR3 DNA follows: TGTGCCAGTACGGAGAGACAGGGGAATGAAAAACTGTTTTTT.

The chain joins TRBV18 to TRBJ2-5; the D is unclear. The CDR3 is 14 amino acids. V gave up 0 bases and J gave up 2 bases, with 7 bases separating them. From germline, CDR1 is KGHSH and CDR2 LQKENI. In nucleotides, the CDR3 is TGTGCCAGCTCACCACCGGTTCTACAAGAGACCCAGTACTTC. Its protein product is CASSPPVLQETQYF.

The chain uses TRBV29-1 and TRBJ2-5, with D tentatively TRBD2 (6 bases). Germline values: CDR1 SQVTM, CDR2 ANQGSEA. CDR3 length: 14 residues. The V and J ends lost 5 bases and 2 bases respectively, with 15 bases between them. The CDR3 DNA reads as TGCAGCGTTCAATTCCCCGGAGGGCAAGAGACCCAGTACTTC. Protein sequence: CSVQFPGGQETQYF.

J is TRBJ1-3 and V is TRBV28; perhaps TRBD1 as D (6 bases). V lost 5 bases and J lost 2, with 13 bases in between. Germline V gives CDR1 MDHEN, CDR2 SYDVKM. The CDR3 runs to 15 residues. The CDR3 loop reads CASSPPTGAGNTIYF. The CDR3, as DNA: TGTGCCAGCAGTCCGCCGACAGGAGCTGGAAACACCATATATTTT.

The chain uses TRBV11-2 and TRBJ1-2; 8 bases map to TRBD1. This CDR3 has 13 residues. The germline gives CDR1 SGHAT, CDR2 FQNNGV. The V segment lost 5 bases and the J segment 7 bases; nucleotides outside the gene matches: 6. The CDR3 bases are TGTGCCAGCAGCCAGGACAGGGTGGGTGGCTACACCTTC. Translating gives CASSQDRVGGYTF.

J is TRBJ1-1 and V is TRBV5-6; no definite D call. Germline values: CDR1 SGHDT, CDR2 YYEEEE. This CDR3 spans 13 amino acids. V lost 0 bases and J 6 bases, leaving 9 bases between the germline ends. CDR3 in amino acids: CASSLARFAEAFF. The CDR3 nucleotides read TGTGCCAGCAGCTTGGCGAGATTCGCTGAAGCTTTCTTT.

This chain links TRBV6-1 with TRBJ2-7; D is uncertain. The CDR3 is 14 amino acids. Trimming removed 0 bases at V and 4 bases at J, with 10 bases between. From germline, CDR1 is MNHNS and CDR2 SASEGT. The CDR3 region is CASSEAGSLYEQYF. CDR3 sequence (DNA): TGTGCCAGCAGTGAAGCGGGCAGCCTTTACGAGCAGTACTTC.

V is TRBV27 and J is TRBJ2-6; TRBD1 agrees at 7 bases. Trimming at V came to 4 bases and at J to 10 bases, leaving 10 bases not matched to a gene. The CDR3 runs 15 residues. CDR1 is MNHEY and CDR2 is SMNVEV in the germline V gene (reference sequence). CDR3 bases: TGTGCCAGCAGTTACCTAACGGACAGGTGGAACGTCCTGACTTTC. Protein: CASSYLTDRWNVLTF.

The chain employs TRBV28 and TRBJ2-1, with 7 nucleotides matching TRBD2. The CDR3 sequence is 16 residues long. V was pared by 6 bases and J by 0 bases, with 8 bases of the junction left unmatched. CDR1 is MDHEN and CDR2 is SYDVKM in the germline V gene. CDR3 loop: CASSRGDPSSYNEQFF. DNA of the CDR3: TGTGCCAGCAGCCGGGGGGACCCCAGCTCCTACAATGAGCAGTTCTTC.

The CDR3 here is CASSLGDRGRDTQYF. The CDR3 nucleotides read TGCGCCAGCAGCTTGGGGGACAGGGGGCGAGATACGCAGTATTTT. The V call is TRBV5-1, the J call TRBJ2-3; 12 nucleotides line up with TRBD1. Germline V CDR1 and CDR2: SGHRS, YFSETQ. This CDR3 is built from 15 residues. The ends lost 0 bases at V and 5 bases at J; junction bases unmatched: 1. Full variable domain (outside the CDR3, taken from reference TRBV5-1 and TRBJ2-3): KAGVTQTPRYLIKTRGQQVTLSCSPISGHRSVSWYQQTPGQGLQFLFEYFSETQRNKGNFPGRFSGRQFSNSRSEMNVSTLELGDSALYLCASSLGDRGRDTQYFGPGTRLTVL.

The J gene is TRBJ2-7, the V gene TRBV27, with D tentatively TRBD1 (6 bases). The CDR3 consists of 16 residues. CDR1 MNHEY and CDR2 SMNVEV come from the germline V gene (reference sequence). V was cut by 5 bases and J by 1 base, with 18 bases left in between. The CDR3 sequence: CASSPSAGVLSYEQYF. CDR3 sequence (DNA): TGTGCCAGCAGTCCGTCGGCAGGGGTCCTGTCCTACGAGCAGTACTTC.

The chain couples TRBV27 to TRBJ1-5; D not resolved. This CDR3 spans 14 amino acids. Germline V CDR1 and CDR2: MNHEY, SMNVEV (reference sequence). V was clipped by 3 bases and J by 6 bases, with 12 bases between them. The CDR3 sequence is CASSFATGSQPQHF. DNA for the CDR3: TGTGCCAGCAGTTTCGCGACCGGGAGTCAGCCCCAGCATTTT.

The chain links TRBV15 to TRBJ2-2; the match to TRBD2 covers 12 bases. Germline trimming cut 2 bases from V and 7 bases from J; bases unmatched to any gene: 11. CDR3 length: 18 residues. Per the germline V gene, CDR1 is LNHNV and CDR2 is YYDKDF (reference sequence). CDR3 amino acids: CATSRRTSGVGRGGELFF. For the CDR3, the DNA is TGTGCCACCAGCAGAAGGACTAGCGGGGTGGGTCGTGGCGGGGAGCTGTTTTTT.

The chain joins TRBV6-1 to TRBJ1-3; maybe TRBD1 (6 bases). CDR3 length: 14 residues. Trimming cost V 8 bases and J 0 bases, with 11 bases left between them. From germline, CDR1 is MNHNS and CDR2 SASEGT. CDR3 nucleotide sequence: TGTGCCAGCCTAGGACAGTTCTCTGGAAACACCATATATTTT. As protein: CASLGQFSGNTIYF.

The CDR3 loop reads CASSLEIRNEQFF. CDR3 DNA sequence: TGTGCCAGCAGCTTAGAGATTCGGAATGAGCAGTTCTTC. This sequence joins TRBV7-2 and TRBJ2-1; D unresolved. The CDR3 runs to 13 residues. The V gene lost 1 base and the J gene lost 7 bases, with 8 bases spanning the gap. Looked up from germline, CDR1 is SGHTA and CDR2 is FQGNSA.

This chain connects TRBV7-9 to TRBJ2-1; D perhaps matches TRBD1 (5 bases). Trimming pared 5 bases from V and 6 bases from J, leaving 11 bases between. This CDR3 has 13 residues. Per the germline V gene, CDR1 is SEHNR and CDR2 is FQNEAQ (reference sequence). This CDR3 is CASSPDRINEQFF. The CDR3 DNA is TGTGCCAGCAGCCCCGACAGAATCAATGAGCAGTTCTTC.

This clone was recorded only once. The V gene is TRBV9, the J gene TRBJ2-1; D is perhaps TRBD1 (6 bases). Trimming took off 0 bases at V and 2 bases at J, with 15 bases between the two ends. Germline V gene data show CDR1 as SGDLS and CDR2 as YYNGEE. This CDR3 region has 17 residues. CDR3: CASSVVDSYLTYNEQFF. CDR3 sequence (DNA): TGTGCCAGCAGCGTAGTGGACAGTTACCTTACCTACAATGAGCAGTTCTTC.

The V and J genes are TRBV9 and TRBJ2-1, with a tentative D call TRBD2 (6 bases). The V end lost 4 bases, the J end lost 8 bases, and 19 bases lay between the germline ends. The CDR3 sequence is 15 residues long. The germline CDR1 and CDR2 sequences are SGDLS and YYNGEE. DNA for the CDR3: TGTGCCAGCAGCCCCGACGGGAGCCCCACTGATGAGCAGTTCTTC. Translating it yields CASSPDGSPTDEQFF.

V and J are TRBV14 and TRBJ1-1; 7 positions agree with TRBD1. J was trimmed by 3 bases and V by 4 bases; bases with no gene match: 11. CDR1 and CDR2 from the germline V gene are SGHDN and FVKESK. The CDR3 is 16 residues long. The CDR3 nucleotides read TGTGCCAGCAGCCCACACAGGGGCTTTTGGGACACTGAAGCTTTCTTT. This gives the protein CASSPHRGFWDTEAFF.

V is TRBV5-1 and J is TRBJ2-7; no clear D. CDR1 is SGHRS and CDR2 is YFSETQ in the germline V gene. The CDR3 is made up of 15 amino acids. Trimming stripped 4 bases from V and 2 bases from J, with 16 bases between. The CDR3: CASSPDNLQTYEQYF. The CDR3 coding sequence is TGCGCCAGCAGCCCCGACAATCTACAGACCTACGAGCAGTACTTC.

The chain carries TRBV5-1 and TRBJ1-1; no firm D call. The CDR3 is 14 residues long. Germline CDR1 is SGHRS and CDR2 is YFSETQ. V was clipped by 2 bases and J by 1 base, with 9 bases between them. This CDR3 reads CASSFSPPNTEAFF. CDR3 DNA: TGCGCCAGCAGCTTTAGTCCCCCGAACACTGAAGCTTTCTTT.

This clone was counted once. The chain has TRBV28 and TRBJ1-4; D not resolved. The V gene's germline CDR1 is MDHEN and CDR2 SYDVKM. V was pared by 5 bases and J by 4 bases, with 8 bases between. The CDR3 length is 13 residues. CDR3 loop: CASSPPYNEKLFF. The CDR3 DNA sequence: TGTGCCAGCAGTCCCCCCTATAATGAAAAACTGTTTTTT.

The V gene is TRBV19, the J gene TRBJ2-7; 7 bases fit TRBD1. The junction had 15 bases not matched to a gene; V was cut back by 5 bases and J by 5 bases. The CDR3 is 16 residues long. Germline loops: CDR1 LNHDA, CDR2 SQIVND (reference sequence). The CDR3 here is CASSPQPQGTLDEQYF. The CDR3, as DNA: TGTGCCAGTAGTCCCCAGCCACAGGGGACCCTTGACGAGCAGTACTTC. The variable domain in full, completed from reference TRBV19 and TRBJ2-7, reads DGGITQSPKYLFRKEGQNVTLSCEQNLNHDAMYWYRQDPGQGLRLIYYSQIVNDFQKGDIAEGYSVSREKKESFPLTVTSAQKNPTAFYLCASSPQPQGTLDEQYFGPGTRLTVT.

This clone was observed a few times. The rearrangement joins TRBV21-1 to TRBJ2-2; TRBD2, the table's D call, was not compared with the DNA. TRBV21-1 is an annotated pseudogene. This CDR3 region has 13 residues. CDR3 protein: CASHRGRSGELFF. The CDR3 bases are TGTGCCAGCCATCGGGGGAGATCCGGGGAGCTGTTTTTT.

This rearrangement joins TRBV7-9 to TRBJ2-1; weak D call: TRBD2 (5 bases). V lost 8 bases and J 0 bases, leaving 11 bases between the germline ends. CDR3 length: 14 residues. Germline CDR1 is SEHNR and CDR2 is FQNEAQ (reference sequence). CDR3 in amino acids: CASQWGDSYNEQFF. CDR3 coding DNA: TGTGCCAGCCAGTGGGGAGACTCCTACAATGAGCAGTTCTTC.

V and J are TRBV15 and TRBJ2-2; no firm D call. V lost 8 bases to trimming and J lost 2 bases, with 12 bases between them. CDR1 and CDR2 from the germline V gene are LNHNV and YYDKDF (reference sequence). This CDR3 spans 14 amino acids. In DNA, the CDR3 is TGTGCCACCCAGCTACAGAAAAACACCGGGGAGCTGTTTTTT. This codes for CATQLQKNTGELFF.

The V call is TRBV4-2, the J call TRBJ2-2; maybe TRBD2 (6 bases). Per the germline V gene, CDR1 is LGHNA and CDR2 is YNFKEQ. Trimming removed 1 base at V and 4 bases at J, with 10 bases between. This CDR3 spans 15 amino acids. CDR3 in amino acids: CASSQGGGLTGELFF. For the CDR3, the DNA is TGTGCCAGCAGCCAAGGGGGAGGACTCACCGGGGAGCTGTTTTTT.

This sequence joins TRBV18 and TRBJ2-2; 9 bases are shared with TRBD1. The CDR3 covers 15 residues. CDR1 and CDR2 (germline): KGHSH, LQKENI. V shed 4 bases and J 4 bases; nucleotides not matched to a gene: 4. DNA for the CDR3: TGTGCCAGCTCACTCGGGACAGGGTCCACCGGGGAGCTGTTTTTT. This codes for CASSLGTGSTGELFF.

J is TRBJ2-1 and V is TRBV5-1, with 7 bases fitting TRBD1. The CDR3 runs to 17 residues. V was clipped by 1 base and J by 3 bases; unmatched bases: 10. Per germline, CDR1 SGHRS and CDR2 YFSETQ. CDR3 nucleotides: TGCGCCAGCAGCTTGTTACCAGGGGGAACCTTCTACAATGAGCAGTTCTTC. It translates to CASSLLPGGTFYNEQFF.